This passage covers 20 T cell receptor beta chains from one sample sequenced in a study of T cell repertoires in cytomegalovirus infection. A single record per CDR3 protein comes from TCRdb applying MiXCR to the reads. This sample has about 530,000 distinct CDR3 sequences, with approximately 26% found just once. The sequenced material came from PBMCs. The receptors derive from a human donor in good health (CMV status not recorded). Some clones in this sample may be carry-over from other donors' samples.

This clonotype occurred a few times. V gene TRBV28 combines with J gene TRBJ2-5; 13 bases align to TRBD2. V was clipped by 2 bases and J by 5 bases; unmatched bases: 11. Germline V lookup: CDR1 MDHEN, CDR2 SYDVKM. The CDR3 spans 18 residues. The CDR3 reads CASSLRTSGRGKGETQYF. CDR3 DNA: TGTGCCAGCAGTTTAAGGACTAGCGGGAGAGGGAAGGGGGAGACCCAGTACTTC. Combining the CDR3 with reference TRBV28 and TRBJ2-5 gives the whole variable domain DVKVTQSSRYLVKRTGEKVFLECVQDMDHENMFWYRQDPGLGLRLIYFSYDVKMKEKGDIPEGYSVSREKKERFSLILESASTNQTSMYLCASSLRTSGRGKGETQYFGPGTRLLVL.

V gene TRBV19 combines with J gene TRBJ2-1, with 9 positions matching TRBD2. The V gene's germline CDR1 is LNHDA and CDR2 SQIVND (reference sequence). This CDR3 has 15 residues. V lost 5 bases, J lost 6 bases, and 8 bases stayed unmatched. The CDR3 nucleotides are TGTGCCAGTAGTCGCAGCGGGAGGACACTCAATGAGCAGTTCTTC. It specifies CASSRSGRTLNEQFF.

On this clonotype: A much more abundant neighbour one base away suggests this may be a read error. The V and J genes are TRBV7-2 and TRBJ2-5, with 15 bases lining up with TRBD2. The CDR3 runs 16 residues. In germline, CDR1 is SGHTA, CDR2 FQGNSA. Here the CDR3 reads CANSVGTSGRQETQYF. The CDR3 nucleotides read TGTGCCAACAGCGTCGGGACTAGCGGGAGGCAAGAGACCCAGTACTTC. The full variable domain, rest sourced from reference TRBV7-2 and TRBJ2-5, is GAGVSQSPSNKVTEKGKDVELRCDPISGHTALYWYRQSLGQGLEFLIYFQGNSAPDKSGLPSDRFSAERTGGSVSTLTIQRTQQEDSAVYLCANSVGTSGRQETQYFGPGTRLLVL.

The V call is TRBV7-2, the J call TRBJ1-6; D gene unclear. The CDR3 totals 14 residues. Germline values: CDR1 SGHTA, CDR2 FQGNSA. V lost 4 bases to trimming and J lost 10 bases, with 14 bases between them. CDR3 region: CASSSGNRMSPLHF. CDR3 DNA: TGTGCCAGCAGCTCGGGAAACCGGATGTCACCCCTCCACTTT.

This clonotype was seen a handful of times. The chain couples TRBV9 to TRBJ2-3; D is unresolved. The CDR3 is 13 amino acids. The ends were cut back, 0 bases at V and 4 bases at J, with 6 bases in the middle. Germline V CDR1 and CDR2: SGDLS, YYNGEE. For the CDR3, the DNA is TGTGCCAGCAGCGTAGCTACGGCAGATACGCAGTATTTT. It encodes CASSVATADTQYF.

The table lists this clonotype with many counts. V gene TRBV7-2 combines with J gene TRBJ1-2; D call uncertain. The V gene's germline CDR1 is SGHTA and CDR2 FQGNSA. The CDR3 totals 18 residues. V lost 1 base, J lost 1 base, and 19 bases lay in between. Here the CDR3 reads CASSLDPSPAALNYGYTF. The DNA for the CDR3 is TGTGCCAGCAGCTTAGATCCCTCCCCGGCGGCCCTTAACTATGGCTACACCTTC. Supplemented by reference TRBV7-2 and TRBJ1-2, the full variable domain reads GAGVSQSPSNKVTEKGKDVELRCDPISGHTALYWYRQSLGQGLEFLIYFQGNSAPDKSGLPSDRFSAERTGGSVSTLTIQRTQQEDSAVYLCASSLDPSPAALNYGYTFGSGTRLTVV.

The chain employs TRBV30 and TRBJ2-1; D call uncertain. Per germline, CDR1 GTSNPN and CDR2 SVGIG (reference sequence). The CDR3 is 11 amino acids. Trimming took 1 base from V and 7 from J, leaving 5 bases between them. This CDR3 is CAWSAGNEQFF. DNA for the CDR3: TGTGCCTGGAGTGCTGGGAATGAGCAGTTCTTC.

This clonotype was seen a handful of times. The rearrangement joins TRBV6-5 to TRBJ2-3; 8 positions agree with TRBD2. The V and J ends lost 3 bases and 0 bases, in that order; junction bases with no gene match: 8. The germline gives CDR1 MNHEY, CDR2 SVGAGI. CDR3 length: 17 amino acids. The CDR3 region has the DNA TGTGCCAGCAGTTATTCGGGAGGGCTCCTAAGCACAGATACGCAGTATTTT. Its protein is CASSYSGGLLSTDTQYF.

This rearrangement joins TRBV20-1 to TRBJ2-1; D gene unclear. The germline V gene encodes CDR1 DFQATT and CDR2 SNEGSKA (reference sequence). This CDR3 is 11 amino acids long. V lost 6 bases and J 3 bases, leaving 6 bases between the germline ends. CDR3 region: CSAASYNEQFF. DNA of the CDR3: TGCAGTGCGGCCAGCTACAATGAGCAGTTCTTC.

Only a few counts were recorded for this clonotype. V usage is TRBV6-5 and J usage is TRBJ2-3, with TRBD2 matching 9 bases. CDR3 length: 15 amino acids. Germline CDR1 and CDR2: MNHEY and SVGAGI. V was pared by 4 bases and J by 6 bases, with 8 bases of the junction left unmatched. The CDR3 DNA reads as TGTGCCAGCAGTTGGGTTAGCGGGAGAGAGGATACGCAGTATTTT. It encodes CASSWVSGREDTQYF.

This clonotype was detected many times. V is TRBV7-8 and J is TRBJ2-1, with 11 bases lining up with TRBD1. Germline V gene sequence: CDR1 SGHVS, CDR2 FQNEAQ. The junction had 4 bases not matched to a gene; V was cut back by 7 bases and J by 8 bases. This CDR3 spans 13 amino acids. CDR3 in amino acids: CASIRTGGDEQFF. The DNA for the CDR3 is TGTGCCAGCATCCGGACAGGGGGCGATGAGCAGTTCTTC. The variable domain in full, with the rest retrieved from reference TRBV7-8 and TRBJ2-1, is GAGVSQSPRYKVAKRGQDVALRCDPISGHVSLFWYQQALGQGPEFLTYFQNEAQLDKSGLPSDRFFAERPEGSVSTLKIQRTQQEDSAVYLCASIRTGGDEQFFGPGTRLTVL.

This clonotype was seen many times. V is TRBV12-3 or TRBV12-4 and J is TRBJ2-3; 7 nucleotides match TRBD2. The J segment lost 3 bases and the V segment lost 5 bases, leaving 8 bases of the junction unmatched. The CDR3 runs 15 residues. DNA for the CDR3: TGTGCCAGCAGTCGCCCCAGCGGGAATACAGATACGCAGTATTTT. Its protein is CASSRPSGNTDTQYF.

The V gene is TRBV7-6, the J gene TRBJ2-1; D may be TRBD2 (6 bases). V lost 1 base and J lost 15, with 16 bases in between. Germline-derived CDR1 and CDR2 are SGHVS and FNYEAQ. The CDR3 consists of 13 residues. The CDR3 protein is CASSLGLAAKRFF. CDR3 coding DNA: TGTGCCAGCAGCTTAGGTTTAGCGGCTAAGAGGTTCTTC.

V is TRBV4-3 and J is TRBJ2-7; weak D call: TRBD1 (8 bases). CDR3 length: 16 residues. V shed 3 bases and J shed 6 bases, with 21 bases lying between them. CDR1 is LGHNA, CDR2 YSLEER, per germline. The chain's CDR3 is CASSHGQGSLAGEQYF. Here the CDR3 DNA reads TGCGCCAGCAGCCACGGACAGGGAAGTTTAGCGGGCGAGCAGTACTTC.

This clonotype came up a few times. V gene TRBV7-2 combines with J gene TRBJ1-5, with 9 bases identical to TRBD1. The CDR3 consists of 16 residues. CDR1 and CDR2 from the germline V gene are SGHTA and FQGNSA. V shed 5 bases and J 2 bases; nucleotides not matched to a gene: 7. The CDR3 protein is CASSARGQGGNQPQHF. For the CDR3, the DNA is TGTGCCAGCAGCGCAAGGGGACAGGGTGGCAATCAGCCCCAGCATTTT.

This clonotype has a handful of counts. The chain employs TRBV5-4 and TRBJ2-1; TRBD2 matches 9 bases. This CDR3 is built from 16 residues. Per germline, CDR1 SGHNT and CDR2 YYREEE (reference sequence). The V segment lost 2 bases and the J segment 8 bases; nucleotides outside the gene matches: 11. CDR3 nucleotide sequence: TGTGCCAGCAGCTTCTCGGGCGGGAGGGCCCTGGATGAGCAGTTCTTC. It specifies CASSFSGGRALDEQFF. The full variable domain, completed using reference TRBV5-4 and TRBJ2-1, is ETGVTQSPTHLIKTRGQQVTLRCSSQSGHNTVSWYQQALGQGPQFIFQYYREEENGRGNFPPRFSGLQFPNYSSELNVNALELDDSALYLCASSFSGGRALDEQFFGPGTRLTVL.

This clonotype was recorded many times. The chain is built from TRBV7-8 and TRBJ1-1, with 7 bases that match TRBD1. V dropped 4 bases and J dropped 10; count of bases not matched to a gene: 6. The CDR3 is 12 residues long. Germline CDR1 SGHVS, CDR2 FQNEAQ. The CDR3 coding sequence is TGTGCCAGCAGCTCCGTAGGGGGCAGAGCTTTCTTT. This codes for CASSSVGGRAFF.

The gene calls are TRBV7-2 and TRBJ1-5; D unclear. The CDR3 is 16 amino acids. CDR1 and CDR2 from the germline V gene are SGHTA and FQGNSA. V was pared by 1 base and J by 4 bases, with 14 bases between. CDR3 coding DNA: TGTGCCAGCAGCTTAGATATAAGCAGCTTTAATCAGCCCCAGCATTTT. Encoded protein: CASSLDISSFNQPQHF.

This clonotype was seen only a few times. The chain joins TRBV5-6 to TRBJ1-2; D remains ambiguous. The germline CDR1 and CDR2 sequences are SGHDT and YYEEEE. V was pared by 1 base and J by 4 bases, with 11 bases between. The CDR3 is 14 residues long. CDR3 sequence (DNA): TGTGCCAGCAGCTTGAAGGGAAATATCTATGGCTACACCTTC. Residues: CASSLKGNIYGYTF.

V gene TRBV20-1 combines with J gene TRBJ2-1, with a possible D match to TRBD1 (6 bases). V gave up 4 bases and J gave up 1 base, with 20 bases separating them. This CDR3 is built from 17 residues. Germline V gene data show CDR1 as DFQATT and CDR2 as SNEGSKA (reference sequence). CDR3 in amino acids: CSAKTWDGQSSYNEQFF. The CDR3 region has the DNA TGCAGTGCTAAAACCTGGGACGGACAGAGTTCCTACAATGAGCAGTTCTTC.